The next 20 T cell receptor beta chains were all read from a single sample in a study of metastatic and nonmetastatic thyroid tumors. Among the patients, none had received any treatment before thyroid surgery. MiXCR reprocessed the PCR reads for TCRdb. The sample lists 20,000 to 25,000 clones, around 15% occurring once. Material: tumor tissue. The receptors were sampled from a female donor with papillary thyroid cancer or a benign thyroid nodule (not recorded which). Some clones in this sample may be carry-over from other donors' samples.

This clone showed up just once. The chain carries TRBV18 and TRBJ2-7; D remains unclear. In germline, CDR1 is KGHSH, CDR2 LQKENI. This CDR3 region has 15 residues. Trimming removed 3 bases from V and 1 base from J, with 13 bases in between. This chain's CDR3 is CASSPQDAASYEQYF. DNA for the CDR3: TGTGCCAGCTCACCCCAGGACGCAGCTTCCTACGAGCAGTACTTC.

The table lists this clone with many counts. The chain recombines TRBV10-3 with TRBJ2-1; D is tentatively TRBD1 or TRBD2 (6 bases each). V lost 8 bases to trimming and J lost 4 bases, with 18 bases between them. Germline V CDR1 and CDR2: ENHRY, SYGVKD. The CDR3 extends over 15 amino acids. DNA for the CDR3: TGTGCCATCGCCCCGGGTACAGGGACTTACAATGAGCAGTTCTTC. Translating gives CAIAPGTGTYNEQFF.

About this clone: The CDR3 carries no conserved terminal phenylalanine or tryptophan, so it likely arises from a read error. V gene TRBV12-3 or TRBV12-4 combines with J gene TRBJ2-6; D tentatively reads TRBD1 or TRBD2 (5 bases each). CDR3 length equals 14 residues. CDR3 coding DNA: TGTGCCAGCAGCCGGGGCGGTGGGGCAAACGTCCTGACTTTA. Translation gives CASSRGGGANVLTL.

This clone occurred many times. The gene calls are TRBV10-3 and TRBJ2-5; D assignment may be TRBD1 or TRBD2 (6 bases each). Deletions cut 7 bases from V and 7 bases from J, with 10 bases between. This CDR3 comprises 11 residues. Per the germline V gene, CDR1 is ENHRY and CDR2 is SYGVKD. The CDR3 here is CAITEGGTQYF. In DNA form, the CDR3 reads TGTGCCATCACCGAGGGGGGGACCCAGTACTTC.

This clone was seen ten or more times. This rearrangement joins TRBV7-3 to TRBJ1-2; D is possibly TRBD1 (5 bases). Trimming left V 2 bases short and J 1 base short, with 8 bases between. CDR1 and CDR2 (germline): SGHTA, FQGTGA. This CDR3 is built from 14 residues. The CDR3 region is CASSLEGVNYGYTF. CDR3 sequence (DNA): TGTGCCAGCAGCTTAGAAGGGGTTAACTATGGCTACACCTTC.

The sample holds many counts of this clone. The chain links TRBV9 to TRBJ2-5; D is unclear. There are 13 residues in the CDR3. V dropped 0 bases and J dropped 5 bases, with 8 bases sitting between them. Germline V gene sequence: CDR1 SGDLS, CDR2 YYNGEE. The CDR3 region is CASSVGDWETQYF. Written as DNA, the CDR3 is TGTGCCAGCAGCGTAGGAGATTGGGAGACCCAGTACTTC.

This clone was counted at least ten times. A much larger clone is a single base away; this may be a read error. This chain connects TRBV12-3 or TRBV12-4 to TRBJ2-2; D unclear. This CDR3 is 15 amino acids long. V lost 5 bases, J lost 5 bases, and 15 bases lay in between. CDR3 residues: CASSPRPGETGELFF. The CDR3 region has the DNA TGTGCCAGCAGTCCTAGACCCGGTGAGACCGGGGAGCTGTTTTTT.

Ten or more counts support this clone. The chain combines TRBV14 with TRBJ2-2; D not resolved. V gave up 1 base and J gave up 3 bases, with 15 bases separating them. This CDR3 contains 17 residues. Looked up from germline, CDR1 is SGHDN and CDR2 is FVKESK. The CDR3 sequence is CASSQGKWWLDTGELFF. CDR3 in DNA: TGTGCCAGCAGCCAAGGCAAGTGGTGGCTCGACACCGGGGAGCTGTTTTTT. Based on the CDR3 plus reference TRBV14 and TRBJ2-2, the full variable domain is EAGVTQFPSHSVIEKGQTVTLRCDPISGHDNLYWYRRVMGKEIKFLLHFVKESKQDESGMPNNRFLAERTGGTYSTLKVQPAELEDSGVYFCASSQGKWWLDTGELFFGEGSRLTVL.

J is TRBJ2-5 and V is TRBV5-1; 7 nucleotides match TRBD1. CDR1 SGHRS and CDR2 YFSETQ come from the germline V gene. This CDR3 comprises 14 residues. Trimming at V came to 1 base and at J to 3 bases, leaving 3 bases not matched to a gene. Here the CDR3 reads CASSLPGQEETQYF. The CDR3 DNA follows: TGCGCCAGCAGCTTGCCTGGACAGGAAGAGACCCAGTACTTC.

This clone has a handful of counts. A read error is possible here, since a much larger clone lies one base away. The chain carries TRBV9 and TRBJ2-3, with TRBD2 matching over 8 bases. The CDR3 is 14 amino acids. The germline V gene encodes CDR1 SGDLS and CDR2 YYNGEE. V dropped 1 base and J dropped 6; count of bases not matched to a gene: 4. The CDR3 loop is CASSVLCGRDTQYF. The CDR3 region has the DNA TGTGCCAGCAGCGTACTCTGCGGGAGGGATACGCAGTATTTT.

The genes are TRBV28 and TRBJ1-1; 7 nucleotides agree with TRBD1. CDR3 length: 15 amino acids. Trimming at V came to 2 bases and at J to 0 bases, leaving 3 bases not matched to a gene. In germline, CDR1 is MDHEN, CDR2 SYDVKM. The CDR3 reads CASSLTGTVNTEAFF. CDR3 DNA: TGTGCCAGCAGTTTAACCGGGACAGTGAACACTGAAGCTTTCTTT.

This clone showed up many times. This rearrangement joins TRBV30 to TRBJ2-7; 8 nucleotides agree with TRBD1. V shed 3 bases, J shed 0 bases, and the junction held 7 bases outside the gene matches. Germline V lookup: CDR1 GTSNPN, CDR2 SVGIG (reference sequence). The CDR3 runs 15 residues. The CDR3 nucleotides are TGTGCCTGGAGGGTGATGACAGGGGTCTCCTACGAGCAGTACTTC. Translating it yields CAWRVMTGVSYEQYF.

This clone was recorded many times. The V gene is TRBV30, the J gene TRBJ2-1; D gene ambiguous. CDR3 length equals 12 residues. V dropped 7 bases and J dropped 2 bases, with 9 bases sitting between them. Germline V gene sequence: CDR1 GTSNPN, CDR2 SVGIG (reference sequence). CDR3 residues: CALGRAYNEQFF. CDR3 nucleotides: TGTGCCTTGGGAAGGGCCTACAATGAGCAGTTCTTC.

This clone was picked up many times. The chain joins TRBV6-5 to TRBJ2-3, with 7 positions matching TRBD1. This CDR3 comprises 17 residues. Germline CDR1 and CDR2: MNHEY and SVGAGI. V was pared by 3 bases and J by 3 bases, with 12 bases of the junction left unmatched. Here the CDR3 DNA reads TGTGCCAGCAGTTATGAACCCGACAGGGTGGGAACAGATACGCAGTATTTT. Protein sequence: CASSYEPDRVGTDTQYF.

V gene TRBV7-6 combines with J gene TRBJ2-1; 7 positions agree with TRBD2. Germline-derived CDR1 and CDR2 are SGHVS and FNYEAQ. V shed 4 bases, J shed 4 bases, and the junction held 13 bases outside the gene matches. The CDR3 extends over 17 amino acids. CDR3 in DNA: TGTGCCAGCAGCTACGGCGGCCTAGCGGCCTCGTACAATGAGCAGTTCTTC. Translation: CASSYGGLAASYNEQFF.

This clone was seen at least ten times. This chain uses TRBV20-1 with TRBJ2-1, with a weak D call TRBD2 (6 bases). This CDR3 has 16 amino acids. CDR1 is DFQATT, CDR2 SNEGSKA, per germline (reference sequence). V gave up 1 base and J gave up 4 bases, with 17 bases separating them. The CDR3, as DNA: TGCAGTGCTAGAGTTTATAACCAGCGGGCTTACAATGAGCAGTTCTTC. Residues: CSARVYNQRAYNEQFF.

This rearrangement joins TRBV11-2 to TRBJ1-1; D is unclear. The V and J ends lost 4 bases and 2 bases respectively, with 14 bases between them. CDR1 and CDR2 from the germline V gene are SGHAT and FQNNGV. There are 15 residues in the CDR3. CDR3 coding DNA: TGTGCCAGCAGCTCCGCTGTGACATCTAACACTGAAGCTTTCTTT. Residues: CASSSAVTSNTEAFF.

This clone was seen many times. The CDR3 nucleotides are TGTGCCAGCAGCCGCAGACTAGCGGGATGGGAGACCCAGTACTTC. Protein sequence: CASSRRLAGWETQYF. V gene TRBV9 combines with J gene TRBJ2-5; TRBD2 matches at 11 bases. The trim removed 4 bases at V and 5 bases at J, leaving 7 bases unmatched. The CDR3 has 15 residues. Germline CDR1 is SGDLS and CDR2 is YYNGEE.

This clone was counted many times. The CDR3, as DNA: TGCAGTGCCTCGACTAGCGGGAGGCGGAATGAGCAGTTCTTC. It codes for CSASTSGRRNEQFF. The V and J genes are TRBV20-1 and TRBJ2-1, with TRBD2 identical over 13 bases. Germline trimming cut 6 bases from V and 7 bases from J; bases unmatched to any gene: 6. The CDR3 is 14 residues long. The germline CDR1 and CDR2 sequences are DFQATT and SNEGSKA (reference sequence).

In this sample, this clone turned up many times. The rearrangement uses TRBV28 and TRBJ2-2; 9 bases agree with TRBD2. Trimming removed 4 bases from V and 1 base from J; junction bases left unmatched: 10. Germline V CDR1 and CDR2: MDHEN, SYDVKM. The CDR3 extends over 18 amino acids. CDR3 residues: CASSSGTSSGGNTGELFF. As DNA, the CDR3 is TGTGCCAGCAGTTCCGGGACTAGCTCCGGGGGGAACACCGGGGAGCTGTTTTTT.